A single sample gave rise to the 2 T cell receptor beta chains below, sequenced in a study of blood T cell repertoires in COVID-19 (dated by TCRdb to about 2020). Receptors were amplified or captured by the immunoSEQ multiplex PCR assay. Here the immuneACCESS table is served through TCRdb, limited to in-frame sequences with V and J called. Missing clones are a known gap in these copies; in checked studies unresolved V genes cover under half, and the rest lacks a known reason. In all, the sample holds 150,000 to 170,000 clones, and roughly nine tenths of those were seen once. The ten largest account for 0.55% of the sample. What was sequenced was peripheral blood. Source of these receptors: a man aged 45-65 years with acute or convalescent COVID-19.

This clone came up once. This chain uses TRBV28 with TRBJ2-7; 10 nucleotides match TRBD2. The CDR3 runs to 16 residues. V lost 6 bases to trimming and J lost 7 bases; unmatched junction nucleotides: 15. Germline values: CDR1 MDHEN, CDR2 SYDVKM. This chain's CDR3 is CASRHTGAQLAGEQYF. In nucleotides, the CDR3 is TGTGCCAGCAGACACACAGGGGCCCAACTAGCGGGGGAGCAGTACTTC.

This clone has only one observation. The CDR3 sequence is CASSLGWTGYGYTF. CDR3 bases: TGTGCCAGTTCTTTAGGGTGGACGGGATATGGCTACACCTTC. The chain uses TRBV27 and TRBJ1-2; D call uncertain. This CDR3 comprises 14 residues. The germline V gene has CDR1 MNHEY and CDR2 SMNVEV (reference sequence). Trimming pared 9 bases from V and 5 bases from J, leaving 19 bases between.